What follows is one T cell receptor (beta chain) and its context. The antigen remains unidentified. The authors isolated at least 7 million PBMCs per sample. This entry belongs to a study of blood T cells in healthy people across ages. This CDR3 region has 14 residues. With 0 bases removed from V and 7 bases from J, the gap between germline ends came to 7 bases. Then a second PCR, running about 6 to 11 cycles, was carried out with a sample-barcoded 5' primer and a J-beta primer mix. MiXCR, run by TCRdb on the 5' RACE reads, gives a single entry per CDR3 protein. This sample has roughly 800,000 distinct CDR3 sequences, with around 25% found just once. Study-level findings and limits: Percentage of naive T cells showed a strong correlation with TCR beta diversity.

The sample also formed part of further work on T cells of mothers and their children. That study adds: Thymic selection shapes TCR recombination output in related pairs, and it does so similarly in unrelated pairs. Related mother-child pairs showed slightly higher but non-significant overlap than unrelated pairs.

This sequence was found in a boy younger than 18 in good health. Sequenced material: blood. The chain links TRBV12-3 or TRBV12-4 to TRBJ1-6; D ambiguous. Here the CDR3 DNA reads TGTGCCAGCAGTTTAGCTACGCACAATTCACCCCTCCACTTT. Its translation: CASSLATHNSPLHF.